Listed below are T cell receptor beta chains from one sample, sequenced in a study of cytomegalovirus exposure and HLA in healthy donors. Data came from immunoSEQ multiplex PCR; TCRdb stores just in-frame clones and leaves some out. This sample has about 140,000 clones, with over 75% found just once. Material for sequencing was PBMCs. The origin of the receptors is a middle-aged woman in good health and CMV-seronegative. Both conserved end residues are part of each CDR3. A D gene is named only where the DNA matches it firmly. A row's size may be missing; if present it is once, few, many or a size class.

j_call: TRBJ2-1; d_call: TRBD2; clone_size: .; v_call: TRBV30; cdr3_aa: CALPSSSGTYNEQFF; cdr3_nt: TGTGCCTTACCCTCATCTAGCGGGACCTACAATGAGCAGTTCTTC
j_call: TRBJ2-1; d_call: TRBD2; clone_size: .; v_call: TRBV5-1; cdr3_aa: CASRRSGTNEQFF; cdr3_nt: TGCGCCAGCAGGAGGAGCGGGACCAATGAGCAGTTCTTC
j_call: TRBJ1-4; d_call: .; clone_size: .; v_call: TRBV29-1; cdr3_aa: CSVEETVSPDNEKLFF; cdr3_nt: TGCAGCGTTGAAGAAACGGTTAGCCCGGATAATGAAAAACTGTTTTTT
j_call: TRBJ1-2; d_call: .; clone_size: once; v_call: TRBV10-3; cdr3_aa: CAISRGSSANYGYTF; cdr3_nt: TGTGCCATCAGCCGAGGGTCCTCTGCTAACTATGGCTACACCTTC
j_call: TRBJ2-1; d_call: .; clone_size: .; v_call: TRBV27; cdr3_aa: CASSPSESNNEQFF; cdr3_nt: TGTGCCAGCAGCCCCAGCGAGAGTAACAATGAGCAGTTCTTC
j_call: TRBJ2-7; d_call: TRBD2; clone_size: .; v_call: TRBV5-8; cdr3_aa: CASSLASGLSYEQYF; cdr3_nt: TGTGCCAGCAGCTTGGCTAGCGGCCTTTCCTACGAGCAGTACTTC
j_call: TRBJ2-3; d_call: .; clone_size: .; v_call: TRBV7-3; cdr3_aa: CASSLSGFTDTQYF; cdr3_nt: TGTGCCAGCAGCTTAAGCGGATTCACAGATACGCAGTATTTT
j_call: TRBJ1-5; d_call: TRBD1; clone_size: once; v_call: TRBV19; cdr3_aa: CASRGQVNQPQHF; cdr3_nt: TGTGCCAGTAGGGGACAGGTTAATCAGCCCCAGCATTTT
j_call: TRBJ2-7; d_call: .; clone_size: .; v_call: TRBV13; cdr3_aa: CASSLGRVYEQYF; cdr3_nt: TGTGCCAGCAGCTTAGGCCGAGTCTACGAGCAGTACTTC
j_call: TRBJ1-6; d_call: .; clone_size: .; v_call: TRBV7-2; cdr3_aa: CASSLGSGRGVSPLHF; cdr3_nt: TGTGCCAGCAGCTTAGGTTCCGGCAGGGGTGTTTCACCCCTCCACTTT
j_call: TRBJ2-2; d_call: .; clone_size: .; v_call: TRBV10-3; cdr3_aa: CAISDWESRNGELFF; cdr3_nt: TGTGCCATCAGTGACTGGGAGTCCCGAAACGGGGAGCTGTTTTTT
j_call: TRBJ1-4; d_call: .; clone_size: .; v_call: TRBV27; cdr3_aa: CASSLTVYEKLFF; cdr3_nt: TGTGCCAGCAGTTTGACAGTTTATGAAAAACTGTTTTTT
j_call: TRBJ1-4; d_call: TRBD1; clone_size: .; v_call: TRBV5-6; cdr3_aa: CASLENRGLLSNEKLFF; cdr3_nt: TGTGCCAGCCTTGAGAACAGGGGCCTGCTAAGTAATGAAAAACTGTTTTTT
j_call: TRBJ1-1; d_call: TRBD1; clone_size: .; v_call: TRBV5-1; cdr3_aa: CASSPMLTGGMNTEAFF; cdr3_nt: TGCGCCAGCTCCCCCATGTTGACAGGGGGAATGAACACTGAAGCTTTCTTT
j_call: TRBJ1-5; d_call: TRBD1; clone_size: .; v_call: TRBV7-2; cdr3_aa: CASGEYRGGQPQHF; cdr3_nt: TGTGCCAGCGGGGAATACAGGGGGGGACAGCCCCAGCATTTT
j_call: TRBJ1-1; d_call: TRBD1; clone_size: .; v_call: TRBV2; cdr3_aa: CASTGTGNTEAFF; cdr3_nt: TGTGCCAGCACTGGGACAGGGAACACTGAAGCTTTCTTT
j_call: TRBJ2-1; d_call: TRBD1; clone_size: .; v_call: TRBV7-8; cdr3_aa: CASSWDRQNEQFF; cdr3_nt: TGTGCCAGCAGCTGGGACAGGCAAAATGAGCAGTTCTTC
j_call: TRBJ2-1; d_call: TRBD2; clone_size: .; v_call: TRBV11-3; cdr3_aa: CASSLGRRGGLAGYNEQFF; cdr3_nt: TGTGCCAGCAGCTTAGGGCGGCGAGGGGGACTAGCGGGATACAATGAGCAGTTCTTC
j_call: TRBJ2-5; d_call: TRBD2; clone_size: few; v_call: TRBV4-1; cdr3_aa: CASSQGGIGRGETQYF; cdr3_nt: TGCGCCAGCAGCCAAGGTGGTATCGGGAGGGGTGAGACCCAGTACTTC
j_call: TRBJ2-1; d_call: TRBD2; clone_size: .; v_call: TRBV5-5; cdr3_aa: CASSSEGLADNEQFF; cdr3_nt: TGTGCCAGCAGCTCCGAAGGACTAGCGGACAATGAGCAGTTCTTC
j_call: TRBJ1-6; d_call: .; clone_size: .; v_call: TRBV30; cdr3_aa: CAWRAPGRNSPLHF; cdr3_nt: TGTGCCTGGAGAGCACCAGGTCGTAATTCACCCCTCCACTTT
j_call: TRBJ2-7; d_call: TRBD1; clone_size: .; v_call: TRBV9; cdr3_aa: CASSVGGTGSYEQYF; cdr3_nt: TGTGCCAGCAGCGTAGGCGGGACAGGATCTTACGAGCAGTACTTC
j_call: TRBJ2-3; d_call: TRBD2; clone_size: .; v_call: TRBV5-1; cdr3_aa: CASSSGLAESTDTQYF; cdr3_nt: TGCGCCAGCAGCTCCGGACTAGCGGAGAGCACAGATACGCAGTATTTT